Listed here are 13 T cell receptor beta chains from one sample, sequenced in a study of CD8 T cells in ankylosing spondylitis (dated by TCRdb to between 2016 and 2019). General conclusions and limits of the study: A TCR beta motif made up of several highly homologous amino acid variants appeared to be characteristic of blood from ankylosing spondylitis patients.

Library construction relied on 5' RACE. Sequencing was performed on an Illumina HiSeq 2500. TCRdb reprocessing: public reads trimmed at Q25 with fastp, clones called with MiXCR, in-frame beta chains kept. Each CDR3 protein appears once, grouped with its most common genes and DNA. The sample table shows more than 600,000 distinct CDR3 sequences, and roughly 20% are seen once. Under 20% of the sample is taken by the ten largest. The antigens of these receptors remain unknown. The source material was blood, either unsorted or a sorted T cell fraction (not recorded which). The source is a male donor with ankylosing spondylitis.

A few counts support this clonotype. This chain uses TRBV27 with TRBJ2-7, with TRBD2 matching 8 bases. Germline V gene sequence: CDR1 MNHEY, CDR2 SMNVEV (reference sequence). Losses at the gene ends were 5 bases for V and 0 bases for J; bases not matched to a gene: 9. The CDR3 extends over 16 amino acids. CDR3 in DNA: TGTGCCAGCAGTCCCCTCGGGGGGGGCAGCTCCTACGAGCAGTACTTC. It encodes CASSPLGGGSSYEQYF.

This clonotype showed up many times. This chain joins TRBV10-2 and TRBJ2-1; 11 bases align to TRBD2. Germline V gene lookup returns CDR1 WSHSY and CDR2 SAAADI. V lost 6 bases to trimming and J lost 6 bases; unmatched junction nucleotides: 7. The CDR3 has 15 amino acids. The CDR3 is CASSFSGRGRNEQFF. The CDR3, as DNA: TGCGCCAGCAGCTTTAGCGGGAGGGGACGCAATGAGCAGTTCTTC.

The rearrangement joins TRBV27 to TRBJ2-7; 9 bases agree with TRBD2. The CDR3 runs 15 residues. Germline trimming cut 2 bases from V and 5 bases from J; bases unmatched to any gene: 7. Germline-derived CDR1 and CDR2 are MNHEY and SMNVEV (reference sequence). The CDR3 protein is CASSLTPSGVNEQYF. In DNA form, the CDR3 reads TGTGCCAGCAGTTTAACCCCTAGCGGGGTTAACGAGCAGTACTTC.

This clonotype was seen more than once but under ten times. The chain couples TRBV13 to TRBJ2-1; 9 nucleotides agree with TRBD2. V trimming: 1 base; J trimming: 1 base; junction bases outside the gene matches: 2. The CDR3 is 16 residues long. The V gene's germline CDR1 is PRHDT and CDR2 FYEKMQ (reference sequence). CDR3 in DNA: TGTGCCAGCAGCTTAGCACTAGCGGGTTCCTACAATGAGCAGTTCTTC. Its protein product is CASSLALAGSYNEQFF.

The chain combines TRBV12-5 with TRBJ2-3; 12 nucleotides line up with TRBD1. Germline CDR1 LGHNT, CDR2 FRNRAP. The CDR3 length is 15 residues. Losses at the gene ends were 5 bases for V and 4 bases for J; bases not matched to a gene: 4. The CDR3 nucleotides read TGTGCTAGTGGTGCGGGACAGGGGGCGTCAGATACGCAGTATTTT. It codes for CASGAGQGASDTQYF.

This clonotype came up a few times. Compared with germline, one end of the junction differs, possibly owing to a read error. The chain employs TRBV11-2 and TRBJ2-3; 10 positions agree with TRBD2. Looked up from germline, CDR1 is SGHAT and CDR2 is FQNNGV. This CDR3 is built from 12 residues. The CDR3 DNA reads as TGTGCCAGCAGCTTGGGGACTAGCGTACCGAATTTT. Translated, it gives CASSLGTSVPNF.

This chain uses TRBV12-3 or TRBV12-4 with TRBJ2-1; 8 positions agree with TRBD1. V dropped 6 bases and J dropped 2; count of bases not matched to a gene: 6. The CDR3 runs 15 residues. This CDR3 reads CASRSQGGPYNEQFF. The CDR3 nucleotides read TGTGCCAGCAGATCACAGGGGGGACCCTACAATGAGCAGTTCTTC.

This rearrangement joins TRBV29-1 to TRBJ1-3; D is uncertain. V was pared by 5 bases and J by 1 base, with 9 bases between. CDR3 size: 13 residues. CDR1 and CDR2 from the germline V gene are SQVTM and ANQGSEA. The chain's CDR3 is CSVQEWSGNTIYF. The CDR3, as DNA: TGCAGCGTTCAGGAATGGTCTGGAAACACCATATATTTT.

Ten or more counts support this clonotype. The chain carries TRBV12-3 or TRBV12-4 and TRBJ2-5, with 7 positions matching TRBD2. Losses at the gene ends were 1 base for V and 5 bases for J; bases not matched to a gene: 16. This CDR3 comprises 18 residues. CDR3 sequence reads: CASSLGAGREIGEETQYF. For the CDR3, the DNA is TGTGCCAGCAGTTTAGGGGCAGGGCGGGAGATTGGTGAGGAGACCCAGTACTTC.

This clonotype was recorded at least ten times. The gene calls are TRBV5-1 and TRBJ1-1; TRBD1 might be the D (6 bases). Trimming took off 4 bases at V and 5 bases at J, with 18 bases between the two ends. CDR1 and CDR2 from the germline V gene are SGHRS and YFSETQ. The CDR3 length is 15 residues. The CDR3 nucleotides read TGCGCCAGCAGCCCCTCGGTGGGGGCGAATACTGAAGCTTTCTTT. Translating gives CASSPSVGANTEAFF. The variable domain in full, with the rest retrieved from reference TRBV5-1 and TRBJ1-1, is KAGVTQTPRYLIKTRGQQVTLSCSPISGHRSVSWYQQTPGQGLQFLFEYFSETQRNKGNFPGRFSGRQFSNSRSEMNVSTLELGDSALYLCASSPSVGANTEAFFGQGTRLTVV.

The chain combines TRBV20-1 with TRBJ1-4; TRBD1 agrees at 9 bases. CDR1 is DFQATT, CDR2 SNEGSKA, per germline (reference sequence). The V gene end was trimmed by 1 base and the J gene end by 5 bases; junction bases not matched to a gene: 14. There are 18 residues in the CDR3. The CDR3 here is CSARATTPGTGSNEKLFF. The CDR3 DNA reads TGCAGTGCTAGAGCTACTACCCCCGGGACAGGGTCCAATGAAAAACTGTTTTTT.

This chain joins TRBV12-3 or TRBV12-4 and TRBJ2-7; TRBD1 matches 9 bases. V was pared by 7 bases and J by 5 bases, with 12 bases of the junction left unmatched. The CDR3 runs 15 residues. CDR3 in amino acids: CASMPGTGYPHEQYF. CDR3 bases: TGTGCCAGCATGCCTGGGACAGGGTACCCCCACGAGCAGTACTTC.

This chain connects TRBV20-1 to TRBJ2-3, with TRBD2 matching over 11 bases. The CDR3 has 15 amino acids. Unmatched junction bases numbered 8, after V lost 5 bases and J lost 4 bases. The germline gives CDR1 DFQATT, CDR2 SNEGSKA (reference sequence). CDR3 protein: CSAQLAGVKSDTQYF. For the CDR3, the DNA is TGCAGTGCTCAACTAGCGGGAGTCAAGTCAGATACGCAGTATTTT.